This record concerns one T cell receptor beta chain sequence. This specimen comes from a study of early T cells in non-severe SARS-CoV-2 infection. Unique molecular identifiers were added to individual cDNA molecules. TCRdb ran MiXCR on the 5' RACE reads and lists one entry per CDR3 protein. The sample consists of fewer than 75,000 distinct CDR3 sequences, over 20% of them appearing once. CDR1 and CDR2 from the germline V gene are SQVTM and ANQGSEA. The CDR3 loop spans 13 amino acids. V was pared by 4 bases and J by 4 bases, with 12 bases between. The chain combines TRBV29-1 with TRBJ2-3; D not certain. The receptor comes from an adult who was a healthcare worker with PCR-confirmed SARS-CoV-2 infection or an uninfected control (not recorded which). The specimen comprised whole blood, sampled at baseline. CDR3 DNA sequence: TGCAGCGTTGGGCATTTGGGCGCAGATACGCAGTATTTT. Residues: CSVGHLGADTQYF.